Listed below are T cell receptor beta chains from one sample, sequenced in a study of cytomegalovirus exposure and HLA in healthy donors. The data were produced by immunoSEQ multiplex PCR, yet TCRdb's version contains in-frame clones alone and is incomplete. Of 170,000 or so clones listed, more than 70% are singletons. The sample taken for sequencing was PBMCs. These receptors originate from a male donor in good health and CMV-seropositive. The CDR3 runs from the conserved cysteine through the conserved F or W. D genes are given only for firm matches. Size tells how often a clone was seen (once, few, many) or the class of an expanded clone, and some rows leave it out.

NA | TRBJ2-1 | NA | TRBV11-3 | CASSLNSYNEQFF | TGTGCCAGCAGCTTAAACTCTTACAATGAGCAGTTCTTC
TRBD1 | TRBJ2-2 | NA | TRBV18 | CASSPRDRGRAGELFF | TGTGCCAGCTCACCCCGGGACAGGGGTAGGGCCGGGGAGCTGTTTTTT
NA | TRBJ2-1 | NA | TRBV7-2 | CASTIRGEQFF | TGTGCCAGCACCATAAGGGGGGAGCAGTTCTTC
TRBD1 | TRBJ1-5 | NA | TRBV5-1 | CASSLGQDNQPQHF | TGCGCCAGCAGCTTAGGACAGGACAATCAGCCCCAGCATTTT
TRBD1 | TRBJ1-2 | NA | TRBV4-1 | CASSRQGPNYGYTF | TGCGCCAGCAGCCGACAGGGGCCTAACTATGGCTACACCTTC
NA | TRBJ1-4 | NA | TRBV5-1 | CASSSGVGSEKLFF | TGCGCCAGCAGCTCCGGGGTAGGCAGTGAAAAACTGTTTTTT
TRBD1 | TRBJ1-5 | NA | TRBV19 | CASSRGQDLSNQPQHF | TGTGCCAGTAGTAGGGGACAGGACCTTAGCAATCAGCCCCAGCATTTT
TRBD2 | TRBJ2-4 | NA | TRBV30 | CAWSETSGGKNIQYF | TGTGCCTGGAGCGAGACCTCGGGGGGAAAAAACATTCAGTACTTC
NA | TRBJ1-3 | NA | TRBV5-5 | CASSLSLRGTGNTIYF | TGTGCCAGCAGCTTGTCGTTGAGGGGGACTGGAAACACCATATATTTT
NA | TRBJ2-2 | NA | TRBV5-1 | CASSLARGTGELFF | TGCGCCAGCAGCTTGGCTCGGGGAACCGGGGAGCTGTTTTTT
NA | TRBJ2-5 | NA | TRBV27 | CASSYRGAGAYQETQYF | TGTGCCAGCAGCTACCGGGGGGCAGGGGCGTACCAAGAGACCCAGTACTTC
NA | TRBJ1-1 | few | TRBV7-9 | CSSSLETGLNTEAFF | TGTTCCAGCAGCTTAGAAACAGGGCTGAACACTGAAGCTTTCTTT
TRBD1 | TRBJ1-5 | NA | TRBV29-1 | CSAGTGGPNQPQHF | TGCAGCGCCGGGACAGGGGGCCCCAATCAGCCCCAGCATTTT
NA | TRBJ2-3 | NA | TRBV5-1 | CASSLDLEDTQYF | TGCGCCAGCAGCTTGGACCTCGAGGATACGCAGTATTTT
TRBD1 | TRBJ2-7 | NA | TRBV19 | CASSSKGDRGSHEQYF | TGTGCCAGTAGTTCAAAGGGGGACAGGGGGTCCCACGAGCAGTACTTC
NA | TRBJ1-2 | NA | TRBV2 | CASSADNGGLDGYTF | TGTGCCAGCAGTGCCGACAATGGAGGGCTGGATGGCTACACCTTC
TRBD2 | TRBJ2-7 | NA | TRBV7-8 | CASSLVVSGSSYEQYF | TGTGCCAGCAGCTTAGTGGTTAGCGGGAGTTCCTACGAGCAGTACTTC
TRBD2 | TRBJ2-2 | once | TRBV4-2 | CASSPWEGNFFGELFF | TGTGCCAGCAGCCCGTGGGAGGGGAATTTCTTCGGGGAGCTGTTTTTT
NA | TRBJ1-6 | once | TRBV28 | CASSLGSYNSPLHF | TGTGCCAGCAGTTTGGGCAGCTATAATTCACCCCTCCACTTT
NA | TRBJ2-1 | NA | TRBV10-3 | CAIKNPSEQFF | TGTGCCATCAAGAATCCTAGCGAGCAGTTCTTC
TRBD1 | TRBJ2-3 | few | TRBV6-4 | CASSDSMAGGGRDTQYF | TGTGCCAGCAGTGACTCGATGGCAGGGGGTGGAAGAGATACGCAGTATTTT
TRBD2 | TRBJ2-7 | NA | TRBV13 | CASSLVGGGYEQYF | TGTGCCAGCAGCTTAGTTGGGGGGGGCTACGAGCAGTACTTC
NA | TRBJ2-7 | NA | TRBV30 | CAWSVRGAHEQYF | TGTGCCTGGAGTGTACGGGGGGCCCACGAGCAGTACTTC
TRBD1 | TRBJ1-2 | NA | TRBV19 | CASSIVLTGFGYTF | TGTGCCAGTAGTATAGTTTTGACAGGGTTTGGCTACACCTTC
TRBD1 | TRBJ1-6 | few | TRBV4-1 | CASSHHRDRGSPLHF | TGCGCCAGCAGCCATCACCGGGACAGGGGATCACCCCTCCACTTT
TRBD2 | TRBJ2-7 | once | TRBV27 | CASSLGREELEQYF | TGTGCCAGCAGTTTGGGGCGGGAGGAGCTCGAGCAGTACTTC